This TCR beta chain was identified in a study of control samples from healthy donors and cancer patients. The protocol was immunoSEQ multiplex PCR, while the TCRdb copy is restricted to in-frame clones and leaves out a portion. This sample has about 170,000 clones; roughly 93% occur once, and the top ten carry approximately 4%. This receptor was taken from a woman aged 60 to 75 in good health. The material sequenced was blood.

This CDR3 is CASSSYRDSYGYTF. In DNA, the CDR3 is TGTGCCAGCAGCTCGTACAGGGACAGCTATGGCTACACCTTC. The chain joins TRBV7-2 to TRBJ1-2; TRBD1 matches 7 bases. The CDR3 runs to 14 residues. V was clipped by 4 bases and J by 4 bases; unmatched bases: 6. Germline lookup yields CDR1 SGHTA and CDR2 FQGNSA.